What follows are 17 T cell receptor beta chains derived from one specimen sequenced in a study of vaccination and CD4 T cells after COVID-19 (dated by TCRdb to between 2021 and 2024). In light of the paper, this sample's treatment or condition label describes: roughly ten-day PBMC culture with coronavirus spike peptide pools or control peptides (ViraFEST assay). The antigens these receptors bind are not known. Library generation was performed with PCR. The listed sequencing device is Illumina iSeq 100. DNA from cultured CD4+ T cells was subjected to TCR sequencing with the Oncomine TCR Beta short-read assay at the Johns Hopkins FTIC core. Clones were called with MiXCR by TCRdb after fastp trimmed the public reads at Q25, and only in-frame beta chains were retained. Each record represents a unique CDR3 protein, reported with the most common genes and DNA among its rows. The table for this sample lists fewer than 20,000 distinct CDR3 sequences; 53% of them were counted only once. The ten largest clones represent about 7.2% of the sample.

Specimen: CD4+ T cells from blood, cultured in vitro, collected before SARS-CoV-2 vaccination. The receptors shown here come from a human donor who had recovered from COVID-19.

Sample share makes this clonotype medium-sized. In nucleotides, the CDR3 is TGTGCCAGCAGTGATACGTGGACTAGCGCCAATGAGCAGTTCTTC. It codes for CASSDTWTSANEQFF. The V call is TRBV6-4, the J call TRBJ2-1, with TRBD2 matching over 9 bases. Trimming removed 3 bases from V and 6 bases from J; junction bases left unmatched: 6. The V gene's germline CDR1 is MRHNA and CDR2 SNTAGT. The CDR3 has 15 residues.

J is TRBJ2-1 and V is TRBV7-2; unclear D gene. The CDR3 is 14 residues long. With 0 bases removed from V and 6 bases from J, the gap between germline ends came to 9 bases. Germline V gene sequence: CDR1 SGHTA, CDR2 FQGNSA. The CDR3 loop reads CASSLASAVNEQFF. Here the CDR3 DNA reads TGTGCCAGCAGCTTAGCGTCAGCCGTCAATGAGCAGTTCTTC.

V and J are TRBV28 and TRBJ1-5; D unresolved. Looked up from germline, CDR1 is MDHEN and CDR2 is SYDVKM. V lost 1 base and J lost 9, with 13 bases in between. CDR3 length: 14 amino acids. The CDR3: CASSLFPGSRPQHF. In DNA form, the CDR3 reads TGTGCCAGCAGTTTATTCCCCGGGAGTCGGCCCCAGCATTTT.

The chain employs TRBV5-1 and TRBJ2-1; tentatively, D is TRBD2 (5 bases). Germline loops: CDR1 SGHRS, CDR2 YFSETQ. V was trimmed by 7 bases and J by 2 bases, leaving 13 bases between them. The CDR3 is 14 amino acids. CDR3 nucleotide sequence: TGCGCCAGCCGTCCGGAGGTGGCCTACAATGAGCAGTTCTTC. It encodes CASRPEVAYNEQFF.

The chain recombines TRBV2 with TRBJ2-7; D perhaps matches TRBD1 (5 bases). V was trimmed by 4 bases and J by 0 bases, leaving 10 bases between them. The CDR3 extends over 14 amino acids. Per germline, CDR1 SNHLY and CDR2 FYNNEI. The CDR3 coding sequence is TGTGCCAGCAGTGCTAGACAGTCCTCCTACGAGCAGTACTTC. Translated: CASSARQSSYEQYF.

The chain employs TRBV20-1 and TRBJ2-1, with D tentatively TRBD2 (5 bases). The CDR3 loop spans 13 amino acids. Germline loops: CDR1 DFQATT, CDR2 SNEGSKA (reference sequence). Trimming removed 5 bases from V and 4 bases from J, with 12 bases in between. DNA of the CDR3: TGCAGTGCTCTCCCTTCGGGGTACAATGAGCAGTTCTTC. Translation: CSALPSGYNEQFF.

This clonotype was recorded a few times. This rearrangement joins TRBV6-2 or TRBV6-3 to TRBJ2-5; tentatively, D is TRBD2 (6 bases). In germline, CDR1 is MNHEY, CDR2 SVGEGT. The CDR3 has 14 residues. Trimming cost V 7 bases and J 5 bases, with 17 bases left between them. The DNA of the CDR3 is TGTGCCAGCAACACCGGGACTGGGAGGGAGACCCAGTACTTC. It translates to CASNTGTGRETQYF.

The rearrangement joins TRBV20-1 to TRBJ2-7; 7 bases map to TRBD2. V trimming: 1 base; J trimming: 6 bases; junction bases outside the gene matches: 6. There are 13 residues in the CDR3. Germline-derived CDR1 and CDR2 are DFQATT and SNEGSKA (reference sequence). The CDR3 sequence is CSARATGTTEQYF. In DNA, the CDR3 is TGCAGTGCTAGAGCCACCGGGACTACCGAGCAGTACTTC.

This chain joins TRBV20-1 and TRBJ1-1; 7 bases line up with TRBD1. The CDR3 has 14 amino acids. Germline CDR1 DFQATT, CDR2 SNEGSKA (reference sequence). After removal of 3 bases from V and 0 bases from J, the junction contained 4 bases not matched to a gene. The CDR3 is CSASQGQMNTEAFF. The DNA of the CDR3 is TGCAGTGCTAGCCAGGGACAGATGAACACTGAAGCTTTCTTT.

The J gene is TRBJ1-5, the V gene TRBV7-2; no reliable D call. Per the germline V gene, CDR1 is SGHTA and CDR2 is FQGNSA. V was trimmed by 0 bases and J by 1 base, leaving 10 bases between them. This CDR3 region has 16 residues. CDR3: CASSLAAGLSNQPQHF. CDR3 in DNA: TGTGCCAGCAGCTTAGCGGCGGGATTGAGCAATCAGCCCCAGCATTTT. The full variable domain, completed using reference TRBV7-2 and TRBJ1-5, is GAGVSQSPSNKVTEKGKDVELRCDPISGHTALYWYRQSLGQGLEFLIYFQGNSAPDKSGLPSDRFSAERTGGSVSTLTIQRTQQEDSAVYLCASSLAAGLSNQPQHFGDGTRLSIL.

This chain links TRBV20-1 with TRBJ2-3; 7 positions agree with TRBD2. The germline gives CDR1 DFQATT, CDR2 SNEGSKA (reference sequence). The CDR3 runs 14 residues. J was trimmed by 2 bases and V by 1 base; bases with no gene match: 3. The DNA for the CDR3 is TGCAGTGCTAGAGCCAGCGGGAACACAGATACGCAGTATTTT. Residues: CSARASGNTDTQYF.

The chain has TRBV20-1 and TRBJ1-4; D possibly corresponds to TRBD1 (5 bases). This CDR3 spans 12 amino acids. CDR1 and CDR2 (germline): DFQATT, SNEGSKA (reference sequence). Trimming removed 6 bases at V and 6 bases at J, with 11 bases between. The chain's CDR3 is CSATLRDEKLFF. Here the CDR3 DNA reads TGCAGTGCGACCCTCAGGGATGAAAAACTGTTTTTT.

This clonotype was counted once. The chain joins TRBV19 to TRBJ2-2; possibly TRBD1 or TRBD2 for D (5 bases each). Trimming took off 7 bases at V and 5 bases at J, with 17 bases between the two ends. The CDR3 runs 15 residues. The germline CDR1 and CDR2 sequences are LNHDA and SQIVND (reference sequence). This CDR3 reads CASTGDRPTTGELFF. CDR3 DNA sequence: TGTGCCAGTACTGGGGACCGTCCAACAACCGGGGAGCTGTTTTTT.

CDR3 DNA sequence: TGTGCCAGCAGCTTAACGTTGACAGGGGGCTACGAGCAGTACTTC. Translated: CASSLTLTGGYEQYF. The rearrangement joins TRBV7-3 to TRBJ2-7, with 9 positions matching TRBD1. Germline CDR1 SGHTA, CDR2 FQGTGA. Losses at the gene ends were 0 bases for V and 3 bases for J; bases not matched to a gene: 3. The CDR3 extends over 15 amino acids.

The sample holds a few counts of this clonotype. This chain uses TRBV6-1 with TRBJ1-5, with 10 nucleotides matching TRBD1. The junction had 11 bases not matched to a gene; V was cut back by 6 bases and J by 6 bases. Germline V gene lookup returns CDR1 MNHNS and CDR2 SASEGT. There are 16 residues in the CDR3. The CDR3: CASSEPGQGLGQPQHF. CDR3 coding DNA: TGTGCCAGCAGCGAGCCGGGACAGGGGCTGGGTCAGCCCCAGCATTTT.

The rearrangement uses TRBV20-1 and TRBJ2-4; 7 bases align to TRBD1. This CDR3 contains 14 residues. Germline assignment: CDR1 DFQATT and CDR2 SNEGSKA (reference sequence). The trim removed 6 bases at V and 6 bases at J, leaving 11 bases unmatched. The CDR3 region has the DNA TGCAGTGCAAAAGACAGGGCGGCTGGAAACATTCAGTACTTC. Translated, it gives CSAKDRAAGNIQYF.

V is TRBV6-1 and J is TRBJ2-1; 11 nucleotides agree with TRBD2. The germline CDR1 and CDR2 sequences are MNHNS and SASEGT. This CDR3 has 16 amino acids. The V segment lost 7 bases and the J segment 6 bases; nucleotides outside the gene matches: 11. The CDR3 DNA is TGTGCCAGCAACCGAATAGCGGGAGGGCCGGCCAATGAGCAGTTCTTC. Amino acid sequence: CASNRIAGGPANEQFF.